This TCR beta chain comes out of a study of shared clonotypes between healthy human individuals. Worth noting for this clone: Its antigen remains unidentified.

Data came from immunoSEQ multiplex PCR; TCRdb stores just in-frame clones and leaves some out. The sample yields some 1,600,000 clones, 95% to 99% seen once. Regarding the study as a whole: A generally larger estimated richness was seen in naive subsets than in memory subsets.

This CDR3 has 17 amino acids. V lost 6 bases to trimming and J lost 3 bases; unmatched junction nucleotides: 16. Germline V gene data show CDR1 as SGHAT and CDR2 as FQNNGV. This chain joins TRBV11-2 and TRBJ2-7, with TRBD1 matching over 8 bases. This TCR came from a man in his thirties or forties in good health. Sequencing was performed on naive CD4+ T cells sorted from blood. Described subset: CD45RA+ positively selected. The CDR3 DNA reads as TGTGCCAGCAGTTTTAGGGTGTCCGGACAGGGTTACTACGAGCAGTACTTC. Translation: CASSFRVSGQGYYEQYF.